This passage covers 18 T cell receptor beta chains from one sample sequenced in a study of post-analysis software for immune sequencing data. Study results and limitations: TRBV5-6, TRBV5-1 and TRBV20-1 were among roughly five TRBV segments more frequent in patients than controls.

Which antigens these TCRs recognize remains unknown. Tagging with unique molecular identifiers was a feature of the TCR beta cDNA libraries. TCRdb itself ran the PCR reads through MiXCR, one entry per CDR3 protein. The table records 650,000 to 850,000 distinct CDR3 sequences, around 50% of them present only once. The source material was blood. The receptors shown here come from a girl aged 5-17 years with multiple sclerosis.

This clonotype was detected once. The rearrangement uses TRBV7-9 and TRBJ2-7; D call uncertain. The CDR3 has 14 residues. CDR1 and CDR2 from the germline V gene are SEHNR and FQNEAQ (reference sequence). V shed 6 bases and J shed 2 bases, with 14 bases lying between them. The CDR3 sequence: CASSPSRSTYEQYF. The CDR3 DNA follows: TGTGCCAGCAGTCCCTCAAGATCTACCTACGAGCAGTACTTC.

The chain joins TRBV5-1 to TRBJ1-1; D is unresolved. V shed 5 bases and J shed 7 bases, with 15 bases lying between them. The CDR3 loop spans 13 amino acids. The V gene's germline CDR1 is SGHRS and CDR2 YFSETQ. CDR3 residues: CASRPTSDHEAFF. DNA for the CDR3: TGCGCCAGCAGGCCAACCTCGGACCATGAAGCTTTCTTT.

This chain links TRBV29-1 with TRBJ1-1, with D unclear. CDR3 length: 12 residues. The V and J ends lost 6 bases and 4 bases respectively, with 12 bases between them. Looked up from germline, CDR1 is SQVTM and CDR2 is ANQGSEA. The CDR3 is CSVRGLGTEAFF. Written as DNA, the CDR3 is TGCAGCGTCAGAGGACTAGGCACTGAAGCTTTCTTT.

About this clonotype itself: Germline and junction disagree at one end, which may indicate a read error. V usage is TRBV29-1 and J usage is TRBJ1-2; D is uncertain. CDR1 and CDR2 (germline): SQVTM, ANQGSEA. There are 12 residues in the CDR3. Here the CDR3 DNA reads TGCAGCGTTGATACAAATAACTATGACTACACCTTC. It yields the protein CSVDTNNYDYTF.

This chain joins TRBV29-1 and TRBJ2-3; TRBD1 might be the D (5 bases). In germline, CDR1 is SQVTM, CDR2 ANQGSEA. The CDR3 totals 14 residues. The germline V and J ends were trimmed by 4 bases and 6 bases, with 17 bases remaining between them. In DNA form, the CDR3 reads TGCAGCGTTGGGGGTCTCCTGGGGCTGGATACGCAGTATTTT. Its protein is CSVGGLLGLDTQYF.

CDR3 DNA: TGCGCCAGCAGCGTCGGACTAGCGGGAGATGGGCAGTACTTC. Translated, it gives CASSVGLAGDGQYF. The chain couples TRBV5-1 to TRBJ2-5, with 13 bases matching TRBD2. CDR3 length: 14 residues. In germline, CDR1 is SGHRS, CDR2 YFSETQ. The V segment lost 4 bases and the J segment 11 bases; nucleotides outside the gene matches: 8.

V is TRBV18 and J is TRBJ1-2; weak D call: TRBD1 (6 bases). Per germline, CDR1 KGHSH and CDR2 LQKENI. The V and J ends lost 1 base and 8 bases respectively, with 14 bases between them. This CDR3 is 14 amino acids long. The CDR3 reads CASSPLARGDGYTF. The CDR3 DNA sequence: TGTGCCAGCTCACCACTTGCCAGGGGAGACGGCTACACCTTC. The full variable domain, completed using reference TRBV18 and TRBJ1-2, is NAGVMQNPRHLVRRRGQEARLRCSPMKGHSHVYWYRQLPEEGLKFMVYLQKENIIDESGMPKERFSAEFPKEGPSILRIQQVVRGDSAAYFCASSPLARGDGYTFGSGTRLTVV.

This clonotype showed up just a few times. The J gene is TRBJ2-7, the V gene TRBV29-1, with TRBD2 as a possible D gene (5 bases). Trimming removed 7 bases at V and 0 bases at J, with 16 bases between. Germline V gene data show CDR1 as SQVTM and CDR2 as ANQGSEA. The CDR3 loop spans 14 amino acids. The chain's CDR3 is CSATGGRASYEQYF. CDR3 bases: TGCAGCGCGACCGGTGGGCGGGCCTCCTACGAGCAGTACTTC.

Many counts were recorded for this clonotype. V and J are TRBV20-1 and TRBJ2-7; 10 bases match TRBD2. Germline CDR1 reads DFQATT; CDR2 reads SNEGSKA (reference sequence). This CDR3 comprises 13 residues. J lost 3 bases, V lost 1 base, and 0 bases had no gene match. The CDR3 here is CSARGTSGYEQYF. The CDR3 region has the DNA TGCAGTGCTAGAGGGACTAGCGGCTACGAGCAGTACTTC.

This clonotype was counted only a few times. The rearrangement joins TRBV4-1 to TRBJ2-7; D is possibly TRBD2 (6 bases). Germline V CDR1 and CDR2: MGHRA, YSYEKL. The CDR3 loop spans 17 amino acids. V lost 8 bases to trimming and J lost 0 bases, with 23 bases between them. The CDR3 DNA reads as TGCGCCAGCGCGAGAGTGGGAGGACCTCAAAGCTCCTACGAGCAGTACTTC. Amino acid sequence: CASARVGGPQSSYEQYF.

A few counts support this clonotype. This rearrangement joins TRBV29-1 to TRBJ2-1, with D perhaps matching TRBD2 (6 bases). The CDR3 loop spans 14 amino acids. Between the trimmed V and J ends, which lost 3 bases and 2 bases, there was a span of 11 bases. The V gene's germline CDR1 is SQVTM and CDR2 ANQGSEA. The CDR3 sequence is CSVESLATYNEQFF. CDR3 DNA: TGCAGCGTTGAGAGCCTAGCGACCTACAATGAGCAGTTCTTC.

CDR3 residues: CASSSPRRAGTDTQYF. CDR3 bases: TGTGCCAGTAGTAGCCCCCGCCGAGCGGGCACAGATACGCAGTATTTT. This chain connects TRBV19 to TRBJ2-3; possible D gene TRBD2, 5 bases. Trimming took off 4 bases at V and 1 base at J, with 15 bases between the two ends. CDR3 length: 16 residues. Germline CDR1 reads LNHDA; CDR2 reads SQIVND (reference sequence).

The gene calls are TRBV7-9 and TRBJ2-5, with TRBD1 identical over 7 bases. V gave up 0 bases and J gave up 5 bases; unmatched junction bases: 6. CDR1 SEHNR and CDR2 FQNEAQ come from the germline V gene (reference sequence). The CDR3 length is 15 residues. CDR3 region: CASSLAETGSETQYF. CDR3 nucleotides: TGTGCCAGCAGCTTAGCGGAGACAGGGTCGGAGACCCAGTACTTC. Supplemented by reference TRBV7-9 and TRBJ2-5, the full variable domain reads DTGVSQNPRHKITKRGQNVTFRCDPISEHNRLYWYRQTLGQGPEFLTYFQNEAQLEKSRLLSDRFSAERPKGSFSTLEIQRTEQGDSAMYLCASSLAETGSETQYFGPGTRLLVL.

CDR3 region: CSVCVDTQYF. The CDR3 DNA follows: TGCAGCGTTTGTGTAGATACGCAGTATTTT. The chain has TRBV29-1 and TRBJ2-3; D is unresolved. This CDR3 region has 10 residues. The V end was cut by 5 bases, the J end by 5 bases, with 5 bases between. Germline assignment: CDR1 SQVTM and CDR2 ANQGSEA.

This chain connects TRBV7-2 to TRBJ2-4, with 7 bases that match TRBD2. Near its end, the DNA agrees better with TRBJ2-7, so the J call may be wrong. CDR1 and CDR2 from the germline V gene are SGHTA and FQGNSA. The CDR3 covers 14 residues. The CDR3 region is CASSPPGGGYEQYF. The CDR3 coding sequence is TGTGCCAGCAGCCCCCCGGGCGGGGGCTACGAGCAGTACTTC.

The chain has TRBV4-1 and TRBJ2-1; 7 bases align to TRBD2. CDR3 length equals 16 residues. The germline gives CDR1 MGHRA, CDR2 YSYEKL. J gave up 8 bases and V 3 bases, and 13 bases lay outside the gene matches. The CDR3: CASSQSMLGGGDEQFF. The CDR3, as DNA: TGCGCCAGCAGCCAGTCAATGCTGGGGGGGGGAGATGAGCAGTTCTTC.

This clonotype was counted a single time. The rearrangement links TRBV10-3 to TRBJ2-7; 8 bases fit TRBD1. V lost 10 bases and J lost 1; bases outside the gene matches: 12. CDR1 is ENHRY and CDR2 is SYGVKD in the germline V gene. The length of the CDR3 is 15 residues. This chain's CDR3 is CATSGGQGESYEQYF. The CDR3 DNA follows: TGTGCCACTAGTGGTGGACAGGGAGAGTCCTACGAGCAGTACTTC.

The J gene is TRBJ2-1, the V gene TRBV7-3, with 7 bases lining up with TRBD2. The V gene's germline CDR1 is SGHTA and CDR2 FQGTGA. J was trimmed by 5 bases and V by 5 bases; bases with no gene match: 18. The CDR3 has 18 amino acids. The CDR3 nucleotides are TGTGCCAGCAGCCGTTCACTAGCTAAGGGAGGGCCTCACAATGAGCAGTTCTTC. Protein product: CASSRSLAKGGPHNEQFF.